A single sample gave rise to the 20 T cell receptor beta chains below, sequenced in a study of HIV-infected patients and healthy controls (dated by TCRdb to the mid-2010s). Library creation used 5' RACE. Reads for this sample came from an Illumina MiSeq. The raw public reads went through TCRdb reprocessing: fastp at Q25, MiXCR clone calling, in-frame beta chains kept. Each entry is one CDR3 protein sequence, shown with its most common DNA and genes. The sample table shows approximately 67,000 distinct CDR3 sequences, and about a sixth are seen once. Together, the top ten hold about 6% of the sample. The specimen sequenced was CD4+ T cells from blood. Receptors were obtained from a human donor in good health.

The chain links TRBV20-1 to TRBJ2-3, with 9 bases fitting TRBD2. The length of the CDR3 is 16 residues. After removal of 3 bases from V and 2 bases from J, the junction contained 9 bases not matched to a gene. Germline values: CDR1 DFQATT, CDR2 SNEGSKA (reference sequence). The DNA of the CDR3 is TGCAGTGCTAGCCGCCCGACTAGCGGCTACACAGATACGCAGTATTTT. Translated, it gives CSASRPTSGYTDTQYF.

There are a few counts of this clonotype. This rearrangement joins TRBV4-3 to TRBJ1-3; no firm D call. The germline V gene has CDR1 LGHNA and CDR2 YSLEER. Deletions cut 0 bases from V and 5 bases from J, with 14 bases between. The CDR3 is 16 amino acids. Here the CDR3 reads CASSQDVRVPRNTIYF. The CDR3 DNA is TGCGCCAGCAGCCAAGATGTAAGGGTCCCTAGAAACACCATATATTTT.

Many counts were recorded for this clonotype. The chain carries TRBV20-1 and TRBJ1-3, with TRBD1 identical over 8 bases. V dropped 3 bases and J dropped 1; count of bases not matched to a gene: 2. Germline CDR1 reads DFQATT; CDR2 reads SNEGSKA (reference sequence). This CDR3 contains 14 residues. In DNA, the CDR3 is TGCAGTGCTAGCACAGGGGGTTCTGGAAACACCATATATTTT. Its translation is CSASTGGSGNTIYF.

This clonotype showed up many times. V gene TRBV20-1 combines with J gene TRBJ1-5; no clear D. Germline V gene sequence: CDR1 DFQATT, CDR2 SNEGSKA (reference sequence). Trimming removed 0 bases at V and 6 bases at J, with 12 bases between. The CDR3 runs 14 residues. The CDR3 loop reads CSARDVESGQPQHF. DNA of the CDR3: TGCAGTGCTAGAGATGTGGAATCGGGTCAGCCCCAGCATTTT.

The table lists this clonotype with many counts. This chain uses TRBV5-1 with TRBJ2-7; no clear D gene. Germline CDR1 is SGHRS and CDR2 is YFSETQ. The ends were cut back, 4 bases at V and 7 bases at J, with 12 bases in the middle. The CDR3 loop spans 12 amino acids. The CDR3 sequence is CASSDIGLEQYF. The DNA of the CDR3 is TGCGCCAGCAGCGATATTGGGCTGGAGCAGTACTTC.

This clonotype was counted between two and nine times. The chain has TRBV7-2 and TRBJ1-5; D gene uncertain. CDR3 size: 15 residues. Germline assignment: CDR1 SGHTA and CDR2 FQGNSA. V was pared by 1 base and J by 4 bases, with 11 bases between. The CDR3 region has the DNA TGTGCCAGCAGCTTAGGATTCGGGCAGAATCAGCCCCAGCATTTT. Its translation is CASSLGFGQNQPQHF.

The J gene is TRBJ2-7, the V gene TRBV14; 7 bases match TRBD2. CDR3 size: 15 residues. Germline CDR1 SGHDN, CDR2 FVKESK. Trimming took 1 base from V and 5 from J; bases not matched to a gene: 8. CDR3: CASSQGRAGNDEQYF. Here the CDR3 DNA reads TGTGCCAGCAGCCAAGGTCGAGCGGGGAACGACGAGCAGTACTTC.

This chain uses TRBV12-3 or TRBV12-4 with TRBJ1-2; maybe TRBD1 (5 bases). This CDR3 spans 14 amino acids. Trimming stripped 3 bases from V and 4 bases from J, with 12 bases between. This CDR3 is CASSLMGVGYGYTF. Written as DNA, the CDR3 is TGTGCCAGCAGTTTGATGGGGGTGGGCTATGGCTACACCTTC.

V usage is TRBV4-3 and J usage is TRBJ1-5; D unresolved. The length of the CDR3 is 15 residues. Germline V gene lookup returns CDR1 LGHNA and CDR2 YSLEER. V lost 0 bases, J lost 6 bases, and 12 bases lay in between. CDR3 sequence reads: CASSQEHGFGQPQHF. CDR3 nucleotides: TGCGCCAGCAGCCAAGAACACGGGTTCGGTCAGCCCCAGCATTTT.

V and J are TRBV4-3 and TRBJ1-4; 8 bases map to TRBD1. Germline lookup yields CDR1 LGHNA and CDR2 YSLEER. The V gene end was trimmed by 1 base and the J gene end by 4 bases; junction bases not matched to a gene: 5. The CDR3 is made up of 16 amino acids. CDR3 DNA sequence: TGCGCCAGCAGCCAAGGGACAGGGAGAAGTAATGAAAAACTGTTTTTT. Translated: CASSQGTGRSNEKLFF.

The table lists this clonotype with a few counts. The chain carries TRBV18 and TRBJ2-1, with TRBD2 matching 7 bases. Trimming took 8 bases from V and 3 from J; bases not matched to a gene: 10. The germline gives CDR1 KGHSH, CDR2 LQKENI. This CDR3 has 15 amino acids. CDR3 in DNA: TGTGCCAGCCAGGACTACCCGGGAGGCTACAATGAGCAGTTCTTC. Residues: CASQDYPGGYNEQFF.

This clonotype was observed many times. CDR3 protein: CASSFSSGANVLTF. CDR3 bases: TGTGCCAGCAGTTTTAGCTCTGGGGCCAACGTCCTGACTTTC. The chain is built from TRBV12-3 or TRBV12-4 and TRBJ2-6; D unclear. The CDR3 sequence is 14 residues long. V was trimmed by 3 bases and J by 0 bases, leaving 3 bases between them.

The rearrangement links TRBV7-9 to TRBJ2-3; no definite D call. The CDR3 totals 15 residues. Trimming cost V 1 base and J 0 bases, with 8 bases left between them. Germline V gives CDR1 SEHNR, CDR2 FQNEAQ (reference sequence). The CDR3 sequence: CASSLDVSSTDTQYF. Here the CDR3 DNA reads TGTGCCAGCAGCTTAGATGTTTCTAGCACAGATACGCAGTATTTT.

The chain carries TRBV6-2 or TRBV6-3 and TRBJ2-7; D is possibly TRBD2 (5 bases). Germline assignment: CDR1 MNHEY and CDR2 SVGEGT. V lost 2 bases to trimming and J lost 5 bases, with 22 bases between them. This CDR3 is built from 17 residues. The CDR3 spells CASSYPVNKPREDEQYF. CDR3 in DNA: TGTGCCAGCAGTTACCCCGTAAACAAGCCCCGGGAAGACGAGCAGTACTTC.

V usage is TRBV20-1 and J usage is TRBJ2-5, with 7 bases lining up with TRBD1. In germline, CDR1 is DFQATT, CDR2 SNEGSKA (reference sequence). The CDR3 consists of 15 residues. J lost 5 bases, V lost 0 bases, and 9 bases had no gene match. CDR3: CSARDPNGRGETQYF. DNA for the CDR3: TGCAGTGCTAGAGACCCGAACGGCAGGGGGGAGACCCAGTACTTC.

This clonotype has a handful of counts. The chain recombines TRBV18 with TRBJ1-1, with D unresolved. Per the germline V gene, CDR1 is KGHSH and CDR2 is LQKENI. The CDR3 is 13 amino acids. V lost 3 bases and J lost 2, with 7 bases in between. This chain's CDR3 is CASSPVINTEAFF. The DNA for the CDR3 is TGTGCCAGCTCACCGGTGATCAACACTGAAGCTTTCTTT.

This chain links TRBV7-8 with TRBJ2-7; the D gene could be TRBD1 or TRBD2 (5 bases each). The CDR3 consists of 12 residues. Looked up from germline, CDR1 is SGHVS and CDR2 is FQNEAQ. With 5 bases removed from V and 5 bases from J, the gap between germline ends came to 10 bases. CDR3 DNA sequence: TGTGCCAGCAGCCCCCTGGGGGACGAGCAGTACTTC. Encoded protein: CASSPLGDEQYF.

This clonotype was detected a few times. The gene calls are TRBV3-1 and TRBJ2-3; D ambiguous. The CDR3 runs to 16 residues. V lost 1 base to trimming and J lost 5 bases, with 16 bases between them. The germline gives CDR1 LGHDT, CDR2 YNNKEL (reference sequence). The CDR3 DNA follows: TGTGCCAGCAGCCAAGTTCTAAGTGGTCCCAGAGATACGCAGTATTTT. Protein sequence: CASSQVLSGPRDTQYF.

This clonotype appeared a few times. The V call is TRBV5-1, the J call TRBJ1-5; a weak D match, TRBD1 (5 bases). Per the germline V gene, CDR1 is SGHRS and CDR2 is YFSETQ. This CDR3 spans 15 amino acids. V was cut by 0 bases and J by 3 bases, with 10 bases left in between. The chain's CDR3 is CASSLGDSPNQPQHF. The CDR3 nucleotides read TGCGCCAGCAGCTTGGGAGACAGTCCCAATCAGCCCCAGCATTTT. The variable domain in full, completed from reference TRBV5-1 and TRBJ1-5, reads KAGVTQTPRYLIKTRGQQVTLSCSPISGHRSVSWYQQTPGQGLQFLFEYFSETQRNKGNFPGRFSGRQFSNSRSEMNVSTLELGDSALYLCASSLGDSPNQPQHFGDGTRLSIL.

The chain links TRBV11-3 to TRBJ2-2; D gene uncertain. This CDR3 spans 15 amino acids. CDR1 is SGHNT, CDR2 YENEEA, per germline. V dropped 1 base and J dropped 2 bases, with 8 bases sitting between them. For the CDR3, the DNA is TGTGCCAGCAGCTTAGGGCAGGTTAACACCGGGGAGCTGTTTTTT. Its protein product is CASSLGQVNTGELFF.